Detailed here is one T cell receptor beta chain. It lacks a known antigen. Base-call qualities are not available, and no considerably larger clone is one nucleotide away. Its CDR3 holds 13 amino acids, cysteine through phenylalanine. This entry keeps only the CDR3 DNA: 39 bases, framed from base 1. V and J lose 0 bases and 11 bases, and a span of 13 bases separates them. Per the germline V gene, MNHEY is the CDR1 and SVGAGI is the CDR2. Donors were healthy HIV-negative adults with no recently reported acute infections or vaccinations. Only Caucasian adults living in Nashville, Tennessee, USA were represented among the donors. CD4+ T cells were enriched through magnetic negative selection, after which naive cells were positively selected on CD45RA and the remaining negative fraction served as the memory subset. Blood was collected by leukapheresis, and PBMCs were isolated by Ficoll-Histopaque density gradient centrifugation and then cryopreserved in liquid nitrogen vapor phase. Analytical flow cytometry was used to check the purity and quantity of each magnetically sorted T cell population. Each sorted fraction had its genomic DNA isolated and then quantified by UV absorbance on a Nanodrop 2000c.

The data are from a study of shared clonotypes between healthy human individuals (dated by TCRdb to 2020 to 2022). In the study overall: The cohort included three men and two women between 18 and 49 years of age. The study deeply sequenced blood TCR repertoires of several healthy adults to estimate repertoire size and the extent of clonotype sharing between individuals. For each donor, three plates each were used for CD4 naive and CD4 memory, two plates were used for CD8 naive, and one plate was used for CD8 memory. Libraries were prepared and TCR repertoires were sequenced by different laboratories using diverse techniques, in order to increase sequencing depth and limit assay-specific biases. Between about 0.8 and 9 billion PBMCs per donor were obtained by leukapheresis.

The research as a whole found: Rarefaction of sorted-subset datasets indicated incomplete sequencing despite the large sequencing depth. Larger estimated clonotype richness was generally found for naive subsets than for memory subsets. The genetic and exposure-history diversity represented was limited by the small number of donors. Sampling was limited to blood, and TCR repertoires in tissue likely differ from TCR repertoires in blood. Pairwise subsampling indicated that sequencing depth was expected to affect the degree of clonotype sharing among donors. Sharing across a few donors was observed for around 5% of naive CD4, 3.5% of naive CD8, roughly 2.3% of memory CD4, and approximately 0.41% of memory CD8 clonotypes. Compared with non-shared clonotypes, the clonotypes found in all four sorted-subset donors had higher generation probabilities.

Using the deep immunoSEQ assay, multiplex PCR amplified TCR CDR3 regions from genomic DNA. Extracted genomic DNA from each cell subset was distributed evenly across all wells of several immunoSEQ 96-well plates, and each plate was treated as a replicate. For sorted subsets, each replicate PCR was loaded with 200 to 250 ng genomic DNA, equivalent to some 31,000 T cell genomes. Purified libraries were quantified with a Qubit 3.0 fluorometer, sized on a Bioanalyzer 2100, and re-quantified with the KAPA Library Quantification kit. Every immunoSEQ 96-well plate was sequenced on a dedicated single-read 150-cycle Illumina NextSeq 550 flow cell. The paper's data handling went like this. Because only junctional sequences without quality scores were contained in the immunoSEQ output, filtering matching that applied to full-length reads could not be performed. To assign V/J genes and CDR3, sequences were annotated using PyIR, a Python wrapper for IgBLAST v1.9, with IMGT germline references. Reads were filtered out if the reads had weak V/J assignments (E-value above 1e-6), no CDR3, stop codons, out-of-frame junctions, or ambiguous translated residues. V3J clonotypes were defined as sequences sharing the same inferred V gene, J gene, and CDR3 amino acid sequence. Percentage overlap between repertoires was calculated by dividing the number of shared unique clonotypes by the size of the smaller repertoire. Richness of each repertoire was evaluated using RTK rarefaction, the Chao1 estimator, and Recon v2.1 estimates of unobserved clonotypes. Generation probabilities were computed with OLGA for all TCRbeta clonotypes obtained by the gDNA method from four donors. Held by TCRdb, this immuneACCESS table contains in-frame sequences only and omits some clones. Under half of the omission traces to an unresolved V gene where checked; the cause of the rest is unknown. V and J calls and clone size come straight from that table; D and trimming were deduced from the DNA. Counted in this sample were approximately 1,500,000 clones; around 97% of them appeared once. The ten largest clones represent about 1.2% of the sample.

Material for sequencing was naive CD4+ T cells sorted from blood. According to the study, the label for this sample's cell subset or site signals: CD45RA+ positively selected. This receptor was taken from a man aged 25-40 years in good health. Recombination connected TRBV6-5 to TRBJ1-1; a confident D gene designation cannot be given. The CDR3 corresponds to CASSYSRFVLAFF. The sequenced DNA: TGTGCCAGCAGTTACTCGAGGTTCGTTTTGGCTTTCTTT.